This TCR beta chain was sequenced during a study of cytomegalovirus exposure and HLA in healthy donors. PCR employed 60 Vbeta and 13 Jbeta primers. The protocol was immunoSEQ multiplex PCR, while the TCRdb copy is restricted to in-frame clones and leaves out a portion. The table counts roughly 200,000 clones; 6.5% lies in the top ten. Germline trimming cut 0 bases from V and 3 bases from J; bases unmatched to any gene: 8. This CDR3 has 16 residues. In germline, CDR1 is MNHNS, CDR2 SASEGT. The origin of this receptor is a man between 25 and 39 years old in good health and CMV-seronegative. What was sequenced was PBMCs. The rearrangement uses TRBV6-1 and TRBJ2-7; 7 bases map to TRBD2. CDR3 in amino acids: CASSEAGTAGLYEQYF. Here the CDR3 DNA reads TGTGCCAGCAGTGAAGCGGGCACAGCGGGGCTCTACGAGCAGTACTTC.